This T cell receptor (beta chain) was sequenced in a study of technical replicates of blood from a handful of donors. TCRdb's copy holds only in-frame clones and misses some; the assay was immunoSEQ multiplex PCR. The table includes roughly 70,000 clones, roughly 90% detected once. From germline, CDR1 is KGHSH and CDR2 LQKENI. J lost 2 bases, V lost 3 bases, and 3 bases had no gene match. The length of the CDR3 is 14 residues. The origin of this receptor is a human donor in good health. Some clones in this sample may be carry-over from other donors' samples. Material: PBMCs. V usage is TRBV18 and J usage is TRBJ2-7, with TRBD2 identical over 8 bases. In DNA, the CDR3 is TGTGCCAGCTCACCTCGGGAGGGAGCCTACGAGCAGTACTTC. It is translated as CASSPREGAYEQYF.